The 28 T cell receptor beta chains given below trace back to one sample, sequenced in a study of shared clonotypes between healthy human individuals. CD8 cells regarded as naive lacked CD45RO, were positively chosen for CCR7, and omitted terminally differentiated effector memory CD45RA+ cells. Clones were read by immunoSEQ multiplex PCR, and TCRdb kept only the in-frame ones, dropping some. In the table there are 450,000 to 700,000 clones, about 95% of which are singletons. Material for sequencing was naive CD8+ T cells sorted from blood. The receptors were sampled from a woman in her 30s in good health.

V and J are TRBV28 and TRBJ1-5; D gene uncertain. Trimming removed 3 bases from V and 0 bases from J, with 15 bases in between. CDR3 length: 17 amino acids. The germline V gene encodes CDR1 MDHEN and CDR2 SYDVKM. In DNA form, the CDR3 reads TGTGCCAGCAGTTTCCCTCCGGGCGGCCATAGCAATCAGCCCCAGCATTTT. This encodes CASSFPPGGHSNQPQHF.

CDR3 amino acids: CASSLGTGREEQFF. CDR3 nucleotides: TGTGCCAGCAGCTTAGGGACAGGCAGGGAAGAGCAGTTCTTC. The V and J genes are TRBV7-9 and TRBJ2-1, with 7 positions matching TRBD1. The trim removed 1 base at V and 10 bases at J, leaving 7 bases unmatched. Germline V gene sequence: CDR1 SEHNR, CDR2 FQNEAQ (reference sequence). CDR3 size: 14 residues.

The chain carries TRBV27 and TRBJ2-2; 9 bases map to TRBD1. V lost 3 bases and J lost 4; bases outside the gene matches: 6. CDR1 and CDR2 from the germline V gene are MNHEY and SMNVEV (reference sequence). This CDR3 contains 16 residues. CDR3 nucleotides: TGTGCCAGCAGTTTGGTTCTACAGGGGGCCACCGGGGAGCTGTTTTTT. Its protein is CASSLVLQGATGELFF.

The chain carries TRBV6-6 and TRBJ1-5; TRBD1 aligns across 7 bases. This CDR3 comprises 15 residues. V was pared by 5 bases and J by 5 bases, with 9 bases of the junction left unmatched. The germline gives CDR1 MNHNY, CDR2 SVGAGI (reference sequence). CDR3 DNA: TGTGCCAGCAGTAAGACCGGGACAGCCCATCAGCCCCAGCATTTT. This sequence encodes CASSKTGTAHQPQHF.

V and J are TRBV5-4 and TRBJ2-3; 9 bases are shared with TRBD1. Germline V gives CDR1 SGHNT, CDR2 YYREEE (reference sequence). The CDR3 is 15 amino acids. Trimming removed 1 base from V and 3 bases from J; junction bases left unmatched: 3. CDR3 amino acids: CASSLRDRVTDTQYF. In DNA, the CDR3 is TGTGCCAGCAGCTTGAGGGACAGGGTAACAGATACGCAGTATTTT.

The CDR3 coding sequence is TGTGCCAGCAGCCCTACTGTGTTAGCGGGAGCGGATACGCAGTATTTT. Residues: CASSPTVLAGADTQYF. The chain combines TRBV7-8 with TRBJ2-3, with 9 bases lining up with TRBD2. There are 16 residues in the CDR3. The junction had 12 bases not matched to a gene; V was cut back by 5 bases and J by 6 bases. Germline V gene sequence: CDR1 SGHVS, CDR2 FQNEAQ.

The CDR3 is CASSQGLRVRAPHEQYF. CDR3 in DNA: TGCGCCAGCAGCCAAGGACTGCGGGTTCGGGCGCCGCACGAGCAGTACTTC. The V call is TRBV4-1, the J call TRBJ2-7, with D tentatively TRBD2 (5 bases). The V end was cut by 1 base, the J end by 5 bases, with 21 bases between. CDR1 is MGHRA, CDR2 YSYEKL, per germline. CDR3 size: 17 residues.

V usage is TRBV19 and J usage is TRBJ2-5; 7 bases line up with TRBD2. This CDR3 spans 16 amino acids. Germline V gene lookup returns CDR1 LNHDA and CDR2 SQIVND (reference sequence). V lost 0 bases, J lost 0 bases, and 4 bases stayed unmatched. CDR3 sequence reads: CASSIDRLADQETQYF. CDR3 nucleotides: TGTGCCAGTAGTATAGATCGGCTAGCGGACCAAGAGACCCAGTACTTC.

This chain links TRBV5-6 with TRBJ1-1, with 7 nucleotides matching TRBD1. The germline V gene has CDR1 SGHDT and CDR2 YYEEEE. The V and J ends lost 3 bases and 3 bases, in that order; junction bases with no gene match: 8. CDR3 length: 15 residues. Written as DNA, the CDR3 is TGTGCCAGCAGCTGGGAGACAGGGATGCACACTGAAGCTTTCTTT. Translation gives CASSWETGMHTEAFF.

This sequence joins TRBV28 and TRBJ2-5; D is possibly TRBD2 (6 bases). Germline CDR1 MDHEN, CDR2 SYDVKM. The CDR3 has 15 residues. V lost 3 bases to trimming and J lost 5 bases, with 16 bases between them. The CDR3 loop reads CASSLGGHPRETQYF. CDR3 coding DNA: TGTGCCAGCAGTTTGGGAGGACACCCGAGGGAGACCCAGTACTTC.

This sequence joins TRBV27 and TRBJ2-7; tentative D call: TRBD1 (6 bases). V lost 6 bases, J lost 2 bases, and 14 bases lay in between. The germline V gene has CDR1 MNHEY and CDR2 SMNVEV (reference sequence). The CDR3 sequence is 14 residues long. Here the CDR3 reads CASRAGAFPYEQYF. DNA for the CDR3: TGTGCCAGCAGGGCAGGGGCGTTCCCCTACGAGCAGTACTTC.

The J gene is TRBJ2-1, the V gene TRBV7-3; D is unclear. Germline CDR1 and CDR2: SGHTA and FQGTGA. The V and J ends lost 2 bases and 0 bases respectively, with 8 bases between them. The CDR3 is 15 amino acids. This chain's CDR3 is CASSLGENSYNEQFF. CDR3 coding DNA: TGTGCCAGCAGCTTAGGGGAAAACTCCTACAATGAGCAGTTCTTC.

The chain employs TRBV5-6 and TRBJ2-3; D perhaps matches TRBD1 (5 bases). The CDR3 is made up of 12 amino acids. With 4 bases removed from V and 7 bases from J, the gap between germline ends came to 10 bases. The V gene's germline CDR1 is SGHDT and CDR2 YYEEEE. The CDR3 is CASSADIHTQYF. Here the CDR3 DNA reads TGTGCCAGCAGCGCGGACATCCATACGCAGTATTTT.

The chain uses TRBV5-1 and TRBJ2-1, with 8 bases that match TRBD1. V gave up 2 bases and J gave up 4 bases; unmatched junction bases: 2. Germline-derived CDR1 and CDR2 are SGHRS and YFSETQ. The CDR3 is 14 amino acids. The CDR3 DNA follows: TGCGCCAGCAGCTTCCGGGACAGGTACAATGAGCAGTTCTTC. Translating gives CASSFRDRYNEQFF.

The CDR3 region has the DNA TGTGCCAGCACCCTCGGGGGGCACACTGAAGCTTTCTTT. Its protein product is CASTLGGHTEAFF. The chain recombines TRBV28 with TRBJ1-1; D may be TRBD1 (6 bases). Trimming removed 7 bases from V and 3 bases from J, with 12 bases in between. Per the germline V gene, CDR1 is MDHEN and CDR2 is SYDVKM. The CDR3 totals 13 residues.

The rearrangement joins TRBV11-2 to TRBJ2-7; tentative D call: TRBD2 (6 bases). V was pared by 8 bases and J by 4 bases, with 21 bases between. This CDR3 is built from 15 residues. In germline, CDR1 is SGHAT, CDR2 FQNNGV. CDR3 region: CASGTRIAADYEQYF. CDR3 in DNA: TGTGCCAGCGGAACTCGAATAGCGGCCGATTACGAGCAGTACTTC.

Details on this clone: The junction does not match germline at one end; this may be a read error. This chain joins TRBV18 and TRBJ2-1; 13 positions match TRBD2. The CDR3 extends over 18 amino acids. Germline values: CDR1 KGHSH, CDR2 LQKENI. As DNA, the CDR3 is TGTGCCAGCTCGCCACTAGCGGGAGGGCCAGACGCCTACAATGAGCAGTTCTTC. It specifies CASSPLAGGPDAYNEQFF. The full variable domain, its missing parts supplied by reference TRBV18 and TRBJ2-1, is NAGVMQNPRHLVRRRGQEARLRCSPMKGHSHVYWYRQLPEEGLKFMVYLQKENIIDESGMPKERFSAEFPKEGPSILRIQQVVRGDSAAYFCASSPLAGGPDAYNEQFFGPGTRLTVL.

This clone was counted once. Written as DNA, the CDR3 is TGTGCCTGGACTACGCGGGAGGGCTACGAGCAGTACTTC. This codes for CAWTTREGYEQYF. The chain couples TRBV30 to TRBJ2-7; 9 positions match TRBD2. CDR1 is GTSNPN, CDR2 SVGIG, per germline (reference sequence). V dropped 4 bases and J dropped 3; count of bases not matched to a gene: 4. The CDR3 length is 13 residues.

This clone was picked up one time. This chain uses TRBV28 with TRBJ2-7, with 9 bases matching TRBD1. Germline CDR1 is MDHEN and CDR2 is SYDVKM. This CDR3 is 14 amino acids long. Unmatched junction bases numbered 8, after V lost 9 bases and J lost 2 bases. In DNA, the CDR3 is TGTGCCAGTCAGTTCCGGGACAGGGCCTACGAGCAGTACTTC. Translating it yields CASQFRDRAYEQYF.

The chain couples TRBV2 to TRBJ2-2; D gene unclear. The V end was cut by 6 bases, the J end by 2 bases, with 7 bases between. The CDR3 is 13 residues long. The germline gives CDR1 SNHLY, CDR2 FYNNEI. This chain's CDR3 is CASSGTNTGELFF. The CDR3 DNA follows: TGTGCCAGCAGCGGAACTAACACCGGGGAGCTGTTTTTT.

The V gene is TRBV19, the J gene TRBJ2-4; tentative D call: TRBD2 (6 bases). The V gene's germline CDR1 is LNHDA and CDR2 SQIVND (reference sequence). V shed 5 bases and J shed 1 base, with 12 bases lying between them. There are 15 residues in the CDR3. The CDR3 coding sequence is TGTGCCAGTAGTGAGGAGACTAGGGCCAAAAACATTCAGTACTTC. Translating it yields CASSEETRAKNIQYF.

This rearrangement joins TRBV28 to TRBJ1-1; D is perhaps TRBD1 (6 bases). V was clipped by 6 bases and J by 1 base, with 9 bases between them. CDR3 length: 13 amino acids. The germline CDR1 and CDR2 sequences are MDHEN and SYDVKM. The DNA for the CDR3 is TGTGCCAGCAGGCAGGGGTGGAACACTGAAGCTTTCTTT. It yields the protein CASRQGWNTEAFF.

The chain couples TRBV27 to TRBJ2-7; possibly TRBD1 or TRBD2 for D (5 bases each). Trimming removed 2 bases from V and 3 bases from J, with 17 bases in between. CDR3 length equals 16 residues. Germline V lookup: CDR1 MNHEY, CDR2 SMNVEV (reference sequence). The CDR3 nucleotides read TGTGCCAGCAGTTTAAGCCCGGGGACCCCTTACTACGAGCAGTACTTC. Its protein product is CASSLSPGTPYYEQYF.

V and J are TRBV27 and TRBJ2-7; D uncertain. This CDR3 is built from 14 residues. CDR1 MNHEY and CDR2 SMNVEV come from the germline V gene (reference sequence). Trimming removed 6 bases at V and 4 bases at J, with 16 bases between. The CDR3 bases are TGTGCCAGCAGAGGTAGCATGGGCAGTTACGAGCAGTACTTC. The encoded protein is CASRGSMGSYEQYF.

This clone was recorded once. The chain has TRBV29-1 and TRBJ2-3; either TRBD1 or TRBD2 may fit D (5 bases each). Trimming shortened V by 3 bases and J by 1 base, and 11 bases separated the two germline ends. Germline V gene sequence: CDR1 SQVTM, CDR2 ANQGSEA. The CDR3 is 14 residues long. The DNA of the CDR3 is TGCAGCGTTGAGGGGACCGGGGGCACAGATACGCAGTATTTT. Its protein product is CSVEGTGGTDTQYF.

The J gene is TRBJ2-3, the V gene TRBV28, with D maybe TRBD1 (6 bases). Germline V lookup: CDR1 MDHEN, CDR2 SYDVKM. The CDR3 contains 14 residues. Trimming left V 3 bases short and J 6 bases short, with 13 bases between. In DNA form, the CDR3 reads TGTGCCAGCAGTTTCACCAGGGGATGGGATACGCAGTATTTT. Amino acids: CASSFTRGWDTQYF. Variable domain in full (rest from reference TRBV28 and TRBJ2-3): DVKVTQSSRYLVKRTGEKVFLECVQDMDHENMFWYRQDPGLGLRLIYFSYDVKMKEKGDIPEGYSVSREKKERFSLILESASTNQTSMYLCASSFTRGWDTQYFGPGTRLTVL.

The chain joins TRBV6-1 to TRBJ2-2, with unresolved D. Germline CDR1 and CDR2: MNHNS and SASEGT. This CDR3 spans 16 amino acids. The germline V and J ends were trimmed by 0 bases and 2 bases, with 10 bases remaining between them. CDR3 bases: TGTGCCAGCAGTGAAGCCCTCGGCTTTAACACCGGGGAGCTGTTTTTT. Protein sequence: CASSEALGFNTGELFF.

V and J are TRBV5-1 and TRBJ1-1, with D hard to call. The CDR3 spans 12 residues. V shed 4 bases and J shed 4 bases, with 8 bases lying between them. Germline CDR1 reads SGHRS; CDR2 reads YFSETQ. The CDR3 nucleotides read TGCGCCAGCAGCCCCGCTGGCACTGAAGCTTTCTTT. Its protein product is CASSPAGTEAFF. The full variable domain, in which reference TRBV5-1 and TRBJ1-1 provide the parts outside the CDR3, is KAGVTQTPRYLIKTRGQQVTLSCSPISGHRSVSWYQQTPGQGLQFLFEYFSETQRNKGNFPGRFSGRQFSNSRSEMNVSTLELGDSALYLCASSPAGTEAFFGQGTRLTVV.